These T cell receptor beta chains were read from a single sample in a study of T cell responses to AZD1222 COVID-19 vaccine. Profiled with immunoSEQ multiplex PCR; TCRdb holds only in-frame clones, not every one. The sample comprises under 150,000 clones, approximately 94% of which are singletons, and around 5.1% rests with the top ten. The input for sequencing was peripheral blood, taken on day 0 of AZD1222 vaccination. The origin of the receptors is an adult in good health. Each CDR3 is given with its conserved first and last residue. Fields, in order: D gene, clone size, J gene, V gene, CDR3 DNA, CDR3 protein. D genes are given only for firm matches. Rows give clone size only sometimes, using once, few, many, or a class for an expanded clone.

-	-	TRBJ2-3	TRBV9	TGTGCCAGCAGCGTAGTAGGCGGTAGCACAGATACGCAGTATTTT	CASSVVGGSTDTQYF
-	-	TRBJ1-2	TRBV6-5	TGTGCCAGCAGCCACGGAGGAAAAGTAGATGGCTACACCTTC	CASSHGGKVDGYTF
-	-	TRBJ2-3	TRBV7-6	TGTGCCAGCAGCTTAGGGGCTAGCGGCACAGATACGCAGTATTTT	CASSLGASGTDTQYF
-	few	TRBJ2-7	TRBV4-1	TGCGCCAGCAGCCGGGACACATCCTACGAGCAGTACTTC	CASSRDTSYEQYF
TRBD1	once	TRBJ1-4	TRBV2	TGTGCCAGCAGGCGGACAGGGTTAGAAAAACTGTTTTTT	CASRRTGLEKLFF
-	-	TRBJ1-6	TRBV6-5	TGTGCCAGCAGTTACGACAGCTCCTATAATTCACCCCTCCACTTT	CASSYDSSYNSPLHF
-	-	TRBJ1-6	TRBV1	TGCACCAGCAGCCCCCACGGGGTTTTCAACTATAATTCACCCCTCCACTTT	CTSSPHGVFNYNSPLHF
TRBD2	-	TRBJ2-7	TRBV19	TGTGCCAGTAGTATAGACTCCCGACTAGCGGGAGCCTACGAGCAGTACTTC	CASSIDSRLAGAYEQYF
TRBD2	-	TRBJ2-2	TRBV10-3	TGTGCCATCAGTGAATACGCTAGCGGGATTTCGGCCGGGGAGCTGTTTTTT	CAISEYASGISAGELFF
TRBD1	-	TRBJ2-2	TRBV7-9	TGTGCCAGCAGCTCGGGGACAGGGGGGCCAGCCGGGGAGCTGTTTTTT	CASSSGTGGPAGELFF
-	-	TRBJ1-2	TRBV12-3/TRBV12-4	TGTGCCAGCACCCGGCGGGGCTCCTATGGCTACACCTTC	CASTRRGSYGYTF
-	-	TRBJ2-2	TRBV12-5	TGTGCTAGTGGTTTGGTACTGTCAGGGACGGGTCAAAACGGGGAGCTGTTTTTT	CASGLVLSGTGQNGELFF
-	-	TRBJ2-1	TRBV18	TGTGCCAGCTCACCGGGGAGACCCAATGAGCAGTTCTTC	CASSPGRPNEQFF
-	once	TRBJ1-4	TRBV19	TGTGCCAGTAGTATTATGGGCCAGCCGAATGAAAAACTGTTTTTT	CASSIMGQPNEKLFF
-	-	TRBJ1-3	TRBV14	TGTGCCAGCAGCCCCGCAATGGGGTTGGAGTATTATGGAAACACCATATATTTT	CASSPAMGLEYYGNTIYF
TRBD2	-	TRBJ2-7	TRBV2	TGTGCCAGCAGTGAATTTTGGGGGGGCGAGCAGTACTTC	CASSEFWGGEQYF
-	-	TRBJ1-2	TRBV6-5	TGTGCCAGCAGTTACTCCAGCCTGCCGTATGGCTACACCTTC	CASSYSSLPYGYTF
-	once	TRBJ2-2	TRBV6-6	TGTGCCAGCAGTTACTCTCTGGGGGCAGGGGCCGGGGAGCTGTTTTTT	CASSYSLGAGAGELFF
-	-	TRBJ1-2	TRBV25-1	TGTGCCAGCAGTGAACAGTTCTATGGCTACACCTTC	CASSEQFYGYTF
TRBD1	-	TRBJ1-6	TRBV10-3	TGTGCCAGCGGGGAGGGGGCGGATTCACCCCTCCACTTT	CASGEGADSPLHF
TRBD1	-	TRBJ2-5	TRBV12-3/TRBV12-4	TGTGCCAGCAGTTTAACAGGGGGAGAGACCCAGTACTTC	CASSLTGGETQYF
TRBD2	-	TRBJ2-7	TRBV4-3	TGCGCCAGCAGCCGGGGACTGGCGGGGGTTTCCTACGAGCAGTACTTC	CASSRGLAGVSYEQYF
-	once	TRBJ2-2	TRBV6-6	TGTGCCAGCAGTTACGGCGGGACTTACAACACCGGGGAGCTGTTTTTT	CASSYGGTYNTGELFF
TRBD1	-	TRBJ1-1	TRBV19	TGTGCCAGTAGTATCCTACAGGGGGGTGAAGCTTTCTTT	CASSILQGGEAFF
TRBD1	-	TRBJ2-2	TRBV6-5	TGTGCCATTCGCCCAGGGGGCCGAACCGGGGAGCTGTTTTTT	CAIRPGGRTGELFF
-	-	TRBJ1-3	TRBV19	TGTGCCAGTACCCGCGGAGGGTCTGGAAACACCATATATTTT	CASTRGGSGNTIYF
TRBD2	-	TRBJ2-5	TRBV7-6	TGTGCCAGCAGCCACGGGGGGAGCGGTTCGACCCAGTACTTC	CASSHGGSGSTQYF
TRBD2	-	TRBJ2-6	TRBV4-1	TGCGCCAGCAGCCAAGATCGGGGGGGCGGGGCCAACGTCCTGACTTTC	CASSQDRGGGANVLTF